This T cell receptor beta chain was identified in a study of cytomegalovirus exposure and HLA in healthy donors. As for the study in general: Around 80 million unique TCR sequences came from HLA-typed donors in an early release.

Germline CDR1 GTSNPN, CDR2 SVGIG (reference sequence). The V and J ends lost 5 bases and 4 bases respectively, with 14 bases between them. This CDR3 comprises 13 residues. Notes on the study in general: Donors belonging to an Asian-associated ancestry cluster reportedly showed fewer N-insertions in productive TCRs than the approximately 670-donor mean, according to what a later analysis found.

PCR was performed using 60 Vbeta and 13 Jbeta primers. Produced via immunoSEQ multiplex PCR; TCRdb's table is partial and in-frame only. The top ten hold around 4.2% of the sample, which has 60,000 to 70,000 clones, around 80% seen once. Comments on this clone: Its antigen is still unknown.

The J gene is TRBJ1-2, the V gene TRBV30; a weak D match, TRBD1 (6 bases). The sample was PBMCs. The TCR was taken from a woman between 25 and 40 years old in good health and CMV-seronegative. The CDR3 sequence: CAWETGLGYGYTF. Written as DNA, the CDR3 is TGTGCCTGGGAGACAGGTTTGGGCTATGGCTACACCTTC.